This T cell receptor (beta chain) was sequenced during a study of OX40 agonist ivuxolimab in advanced cancers. As for the study in general: Patients treated during dose escalation were battling hepatocellular carcinoma, melanoma, renal cell or head and neck cancer.

As to this clone: Its target is not known.

Findings and limits, study-wide: Doses of 0.1 to 3.0 mg/kg were accompanied by clonal expansion of CD4+ and CD8+ blood T cells by week 6.

This CDR3 region has 14 residues. Trimming pared 1 base from V and 6 bases from J, leaving 10 bases between. The germline gives CDR1 SGHAT, CDR2 FQDESV (reference sequence). TCRdb's table, derived via immunoSEQ multiplex PCR, lists solely in-frame clones and lacks some. The table shows some 34,000 clones, with just under 80% occurring only once. This sequence joins TRBV11-1 and TRBJ2-4, with D perhaps matching TRBD1 or TRBD2 (5 bases each). The sequencing here drew on CD4+ or CD8+ T cells sorted from blood, taken in a trial of the OX40 agonist ivuxolimab. This clonotype was obtained from an adult with an advanced solid tumor such as melanoma, head and neck, liver or kidney cancer. The CDR3 DNA reads TGTGCCAGCAGCTTAGAGGTTGGGGGAAACATTCAGTACTTC. Translating gives CASSLEVGGNIQYF. Together with reference TRBV11-1 and TRBJ2-4, the CDR3 gives the full variable domain: EAEVAQSPRYKITEKSQAVAFWCDPISGHATLYWYRQILGQGPELLVQFQDESVVDDSQLPKDRFSAERLKGVDSTLKIQPAELGDSAMYLCASSLEVGGNIQYFGAGTRLSVL.